This T cell receptor beta chain originates from a study of memory CD4+ T cells and cytomegalovirus serostatus. The wider study: Donors were healthy Belgian adults, fewer than ten CMV seropositive and roughly 25 seronegative. Study-wide points: Suggested: most of the CMV-linked TCR signature lies in CD4+ memory cells. CD4+ memory repertoires contained 67 of 164 reported CMV TCRbeta sequences.

Comments on this clone: Antigen: not known.

CDR3 size: 14 residues. V was trimmed by 6 bases and J by 2 bases, leaving 12 bases between them. Germline V gene sequence: CDR1 SGHNT, CDR2 YYREEE (reference sequence). Authors' methods: After removing out-of-frame reads, 2 million to 2.5 million distinct TCRbeta sequences remained. Generated by immunoSEQ multiplex PCR, the TCRdb table keeps only in-frame clones and is missing some. V and J calls and clone size come straight from that table; D and trimming were deduced from the DNA. This sample carries roughly 84,000 clones, more than 70% of them seen once, and the ten largest clones take about 0.72%. Single viable CD3+CD4+CD8-CD45RO+ cells were sorted as the memory CD4+ T cells.

The chain combines TRBV5-4 with TRBJ1-3; a weak D match, TRBD1 (5 bases). The sequence derives from an adult in good health and CMV-seronegative. The sample was memory CD4+ T cells from blood. The CDR3 loop reads CASTERQTGNTIYF. In DNA form, the CDR3 reads TGTGCCAGCACCGAGCGACAGACTGGAAACACCATATATTTT.